The entry below describes one T cell receptor (beta chain). Its antigen is not identified. Researchers prepared the TRB cDNA libraries using 5' RACE with UMI labels. TCRdb reprocessed the 5' RACE reads, keeping one entry per CDR3 protein, no DNA. Its clone listing holds some 140,000 distinct CDR3 sequences. Subsets of CD8+ T cells were each sorted in triplicate at approximately 300,000 cells apiece. A CD45RO-CCR7+CD27+CD95- profile was what naive CD8+ T cells displayed. This sample was included in a study of CXCR3-negative and CXCR3-positive naive CD8 T cells. Points from the study as a whole: Diversity ran similarly high across both naive subsets but far lower in memory CD8+ cells. The authors found comparable surface CD5 between naive subsets and inferred TCR strength from TRB CDR3 properties. Higher TRB CDR3 hydrophobicity marked CXCR3-positive naive cells relative to CXCR3-negative naive cells.

CDR3 length equals 14 residues. Germline loops: CDR1 MRHNA, CDR2 SNTAGT. V and J are TRBV6-4 and TRBJ2-3; TCRdb designates TRBD1, a call that cannot be tested without DNA. The material sequenced was naive CXCR3+ CD8+ T cells from blood. Subset described: CD45RO-CCR7+CD27+CD95- naive CD8+ T cells expressing CXCR3 (TNR3+). The TCR sequence derives from a human donor in good health. Some clones in this sample may be carry-over from other donors' samples. CDR3 sequence reads: CASSDGGDTDTQYF.